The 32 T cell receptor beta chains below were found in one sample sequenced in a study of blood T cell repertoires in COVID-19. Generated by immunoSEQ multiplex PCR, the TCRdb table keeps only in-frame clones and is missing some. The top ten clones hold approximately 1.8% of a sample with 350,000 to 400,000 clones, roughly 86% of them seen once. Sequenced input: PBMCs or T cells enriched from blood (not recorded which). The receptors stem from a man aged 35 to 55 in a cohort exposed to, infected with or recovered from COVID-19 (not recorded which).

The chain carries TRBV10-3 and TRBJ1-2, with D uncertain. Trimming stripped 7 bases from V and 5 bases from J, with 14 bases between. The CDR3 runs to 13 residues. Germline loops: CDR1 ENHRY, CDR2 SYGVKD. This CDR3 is CAIKGVGEYGYTF. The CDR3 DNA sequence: TGTGCCATCAAGGGTGTGGGAGAGTATGGCTACACCTTC.

CDR3 sequence: CASSQDRGPSYEQYF. The DNA of the CDR3 is TGTGCCAGCAGCCAAGACAGGGGGCCCTCCTACGAGCAGTACTTC. This chain uses TRBV4-2 with TRBJ2-7; 8 positions match TRBD1. J lost 0 bases, V lost 0 bases, and 1 base had no gene match. The CDR3 has 15 residues. CDR1 LGHNA and CDR2 YNFKEQ come from the germline V gene.

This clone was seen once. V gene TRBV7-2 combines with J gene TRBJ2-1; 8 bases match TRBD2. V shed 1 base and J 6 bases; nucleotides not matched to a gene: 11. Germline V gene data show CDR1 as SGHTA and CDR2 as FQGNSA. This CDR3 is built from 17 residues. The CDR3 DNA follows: TGTGCCAGCAGCTTAGAACGTGGGACTAGGGGGGTCAATGAGCAGTTCTTC. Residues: CASSLERGTRGVNEQFF.

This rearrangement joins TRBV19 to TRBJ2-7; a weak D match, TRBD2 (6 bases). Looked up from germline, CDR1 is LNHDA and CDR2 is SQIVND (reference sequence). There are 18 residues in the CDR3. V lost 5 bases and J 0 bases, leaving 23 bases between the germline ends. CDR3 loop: CASSGKRAGRGNSYEQYF. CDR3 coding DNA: TGTGCCAGTAGTGGGAAAAGGGCAGGGCGGGGAAACTCCTACGAGCAGTACTTC.

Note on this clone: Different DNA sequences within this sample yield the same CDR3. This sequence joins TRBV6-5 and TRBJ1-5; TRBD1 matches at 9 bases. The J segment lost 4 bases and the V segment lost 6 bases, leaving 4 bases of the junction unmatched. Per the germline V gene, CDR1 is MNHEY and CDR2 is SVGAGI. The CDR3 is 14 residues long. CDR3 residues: CASRRTGVNQPQHF. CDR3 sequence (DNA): TGTGCCAGCAGGAGGACAGGGGTAAATCAGCCCCAGCATTTT.

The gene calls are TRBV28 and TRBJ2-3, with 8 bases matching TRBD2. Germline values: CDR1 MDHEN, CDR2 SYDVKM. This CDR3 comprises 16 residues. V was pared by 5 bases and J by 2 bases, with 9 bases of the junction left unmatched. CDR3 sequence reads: CASSILAGRATDTQYF. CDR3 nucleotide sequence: TGTGCCAGCAGTATCTTAGCGGGGAGGGCCACAGATACGCAGTATTTT.

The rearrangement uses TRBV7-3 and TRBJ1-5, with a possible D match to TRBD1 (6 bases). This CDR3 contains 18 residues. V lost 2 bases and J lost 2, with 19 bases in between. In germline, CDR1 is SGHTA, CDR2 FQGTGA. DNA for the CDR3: TGTGCCAGCAGCTTATTACAGGGCTTTCACGTGGGCAATCAGCCCCAGCATTTT. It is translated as CASSLLQGFHVGNQPQHF. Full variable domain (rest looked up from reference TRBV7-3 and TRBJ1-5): GAGVSQTPSNKVTEKGKYVELRCDPISGHTALYWYRQSLGQGPEFLIYFQGTGAADDSGLPNDRFFAVRPEGSVSTLKIQRTERGDSAVYLCASSLLQGFHVGNQPQHFGDGTRLSIL.

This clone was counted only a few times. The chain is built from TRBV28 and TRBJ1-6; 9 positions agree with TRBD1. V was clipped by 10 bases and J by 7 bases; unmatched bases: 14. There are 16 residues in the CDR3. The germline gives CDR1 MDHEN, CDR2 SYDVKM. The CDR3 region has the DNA TGTGCCACCACATTTAGGCTGGGACAGGGCAATTCACCCCTCCACTTT. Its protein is CATTFRLGQGNSPLHF. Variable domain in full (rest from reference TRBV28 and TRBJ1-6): DVKVTQSSRYLVKRTGEKVFLECVQDMDHENMFWYRQDPGLGLRLIYFSYDVKMKEKGDIPEGYSVSREKKERFSLILESASTNQTSMYLCATTFRLGQGNSPLHFGNGTRLTVT.

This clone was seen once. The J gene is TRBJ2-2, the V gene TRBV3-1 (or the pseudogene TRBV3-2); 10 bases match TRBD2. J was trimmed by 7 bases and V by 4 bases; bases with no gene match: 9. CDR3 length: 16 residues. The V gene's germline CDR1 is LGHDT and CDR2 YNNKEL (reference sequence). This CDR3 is CASSLGSGRAVGELFF. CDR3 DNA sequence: TGTGCCAGCAGCCTAGGAAGCGGGAGGGCGGTCGGGGAGCTGTTTTTT.

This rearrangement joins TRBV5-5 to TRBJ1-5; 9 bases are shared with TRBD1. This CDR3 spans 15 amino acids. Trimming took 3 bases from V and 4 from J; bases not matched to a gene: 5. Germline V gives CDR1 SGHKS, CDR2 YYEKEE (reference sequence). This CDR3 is CASSSGTGLNQPQHF. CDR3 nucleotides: TGTGCCAGCAGCTCCGGGACAGGGCTTAATCAGCCCCAGCATTTT.

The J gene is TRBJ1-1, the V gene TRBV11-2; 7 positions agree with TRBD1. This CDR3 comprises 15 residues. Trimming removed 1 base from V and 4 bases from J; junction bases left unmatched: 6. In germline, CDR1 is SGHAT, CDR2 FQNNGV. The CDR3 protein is CASSLARGTVTEAFF. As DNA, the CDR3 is TGTGCCAGCAGCTTAGCCCGTGGGACAGTCACTGAAGCTTTCTTT.

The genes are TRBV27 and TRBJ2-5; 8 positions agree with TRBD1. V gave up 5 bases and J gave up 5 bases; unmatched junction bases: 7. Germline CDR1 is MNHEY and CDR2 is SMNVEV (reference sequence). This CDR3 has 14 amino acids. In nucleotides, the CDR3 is TGTGCCAGCAGTCGGACAGGGTTATGGGAGACCCAGTACTTC. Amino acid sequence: CASSRTGLWETQYF.

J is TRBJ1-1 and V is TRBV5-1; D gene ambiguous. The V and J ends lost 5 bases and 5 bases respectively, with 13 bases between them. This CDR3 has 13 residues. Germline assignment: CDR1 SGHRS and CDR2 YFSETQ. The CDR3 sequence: CASSAVERTEAFF. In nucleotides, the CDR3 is TGCGCCAGCAGTGCTGTCGAGCGAACTGAAGCTTTCTTT.

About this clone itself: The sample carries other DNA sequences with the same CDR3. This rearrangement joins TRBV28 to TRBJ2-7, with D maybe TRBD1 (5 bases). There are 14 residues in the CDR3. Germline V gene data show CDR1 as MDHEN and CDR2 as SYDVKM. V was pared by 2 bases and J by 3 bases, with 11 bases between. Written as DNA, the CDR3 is TGTGCCAGCAGTTTAGGTCAGGGCGTCTACGAGCAGTACTTC. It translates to CASSLGQGVYEQYF.

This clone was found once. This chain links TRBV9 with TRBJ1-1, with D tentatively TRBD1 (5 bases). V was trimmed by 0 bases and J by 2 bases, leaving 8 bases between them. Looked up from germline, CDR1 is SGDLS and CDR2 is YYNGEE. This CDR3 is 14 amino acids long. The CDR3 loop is CASSVAGVNTEAFF. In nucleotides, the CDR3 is TGTGCCAGCAGCGTAGCGGGGGTAAACACTGAAGCTTTCTTT. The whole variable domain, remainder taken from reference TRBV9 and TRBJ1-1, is DSGVTQTPKHLITATGQRVTLRCSPRSGDLSVYWYQQSLDQGLQFLIQYYNGEERAKGNILERFSAQQFPDLHSELNLSSLELGDSALYFCASSVAGVNTEAFFGQGTRLTVV.

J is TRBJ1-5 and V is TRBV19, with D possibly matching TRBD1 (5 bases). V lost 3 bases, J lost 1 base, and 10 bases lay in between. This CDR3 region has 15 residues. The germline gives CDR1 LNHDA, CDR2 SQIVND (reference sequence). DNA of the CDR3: TGTGCCAGTAGTATCTTTCCAGGGAGCAATCAGCCCCAGCATTTT. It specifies CASSIFPGSNQPQHF.

The CDR3 nucleotides are TGTGCCAGCAGTACAGGGGTGGATGGCGGCTACACCTTC. Translation gives CASSTGVDGGYTF. The chain carries TRBV28 and TRBJ1-2, with 7 bases identical to TRBD1. CDR1 is MDHEN, CDR2 SYDVKM, per germline. After removal of 5 bases from V and 8 bases from J, the junction contained 8 bases not matched to a gene. The CDR3 is 13 amino acids.

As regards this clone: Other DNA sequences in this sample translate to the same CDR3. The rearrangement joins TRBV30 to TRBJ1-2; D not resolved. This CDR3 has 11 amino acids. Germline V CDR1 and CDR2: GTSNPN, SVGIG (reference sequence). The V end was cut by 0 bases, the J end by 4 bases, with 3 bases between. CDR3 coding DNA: TGTGCCTGGAGTGTTCGCTATGGCTACACCTTC. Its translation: CAWSVRYGYTF. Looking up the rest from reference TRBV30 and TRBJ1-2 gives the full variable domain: SQTIHQWPATLVQPVGSPLSLECTVEGTSNPNLYWYRQAAGRGLQLLFYSVGIGQISSEVPQNLSASRPQDRQFILSSKKLLLSDSGFYLCAWSVRYGYTFGSGTRLTVV.

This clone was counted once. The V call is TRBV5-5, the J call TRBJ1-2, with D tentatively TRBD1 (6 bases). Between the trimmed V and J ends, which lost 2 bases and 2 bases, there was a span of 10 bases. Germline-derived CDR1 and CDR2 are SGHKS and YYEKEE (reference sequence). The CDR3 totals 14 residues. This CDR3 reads CASSFPGTNYGYTF. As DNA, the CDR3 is TGTGCCAGCAGCTTTCCCGGGACAAACTATGGCTACACCTTC.

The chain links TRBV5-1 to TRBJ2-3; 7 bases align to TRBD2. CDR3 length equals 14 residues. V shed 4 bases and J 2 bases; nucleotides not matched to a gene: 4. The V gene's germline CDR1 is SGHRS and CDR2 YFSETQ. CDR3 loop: CASSLGDYTDTQYF. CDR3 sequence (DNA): TGCGCCAGCAGCCTGGGGGACTACACAGATACGCAGTATTTT.

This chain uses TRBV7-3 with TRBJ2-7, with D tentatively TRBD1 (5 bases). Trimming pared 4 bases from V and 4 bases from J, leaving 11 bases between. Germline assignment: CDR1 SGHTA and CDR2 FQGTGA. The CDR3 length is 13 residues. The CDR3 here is CASSYLDKYEQYF. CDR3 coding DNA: TGTGCCAGCAGCTACCTGGACAAGTACGAGCAGTACTTC.

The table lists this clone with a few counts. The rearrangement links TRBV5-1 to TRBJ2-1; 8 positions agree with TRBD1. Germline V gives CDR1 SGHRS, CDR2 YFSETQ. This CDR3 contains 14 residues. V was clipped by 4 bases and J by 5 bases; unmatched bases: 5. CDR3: CASSGGQENNEQFF. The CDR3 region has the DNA TGCGCCAGCAGCGGGGGACAGGAGAACAATGAGCAGTTCTTC.

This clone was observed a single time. The DNA for the CDR3 is TGTGCCAGCAGCCGGACAGGGTGGGGATTCGAGCAGTACTTC. Encoded protein: CASSRTGWGFEQYF. The rearrangement links TRBV6-5 to TRBJ2-7, with 8 bases that match TRBD1. The CDR3 loop spans 14 amino acids. Trimming removed 6 bases from V and 6 bases from J; junction bases left unmatched: 10. Germline CDR1 reads MNHEY; CDR2 reads SVGAGI.

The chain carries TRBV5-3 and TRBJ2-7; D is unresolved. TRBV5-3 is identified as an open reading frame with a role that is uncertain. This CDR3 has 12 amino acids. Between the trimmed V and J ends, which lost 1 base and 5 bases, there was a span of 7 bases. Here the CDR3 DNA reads TGTGCCAGAAGCTTGAATGGCCACGAGCAGTACTTC. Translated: CARSLNGHEQYF.

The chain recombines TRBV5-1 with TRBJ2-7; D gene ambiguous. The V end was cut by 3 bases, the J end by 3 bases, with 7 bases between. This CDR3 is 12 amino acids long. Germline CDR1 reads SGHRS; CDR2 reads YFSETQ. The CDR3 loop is CASSSHSYEQYF. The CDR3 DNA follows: TGCGCCAGCAGCTCCCACAGCTACGAGCAGTACTTC.

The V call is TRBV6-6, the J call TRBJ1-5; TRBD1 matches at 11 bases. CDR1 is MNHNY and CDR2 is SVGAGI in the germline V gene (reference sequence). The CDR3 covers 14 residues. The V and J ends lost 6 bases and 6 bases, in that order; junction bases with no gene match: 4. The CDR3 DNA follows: TGTGCCAGCAGCCGGACAGGGGGCCTTCAGCCCCAGCATTTT. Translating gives CASSRTGGLQPQHF.

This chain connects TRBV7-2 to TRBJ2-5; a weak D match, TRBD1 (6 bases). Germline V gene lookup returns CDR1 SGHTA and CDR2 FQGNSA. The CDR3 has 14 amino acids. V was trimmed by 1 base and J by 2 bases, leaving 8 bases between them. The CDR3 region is CASSLVGQQETQYF. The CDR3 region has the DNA TGTGCCAGCAGCTTAGTGGGACAACAAGAGACCCAGTACTTC.

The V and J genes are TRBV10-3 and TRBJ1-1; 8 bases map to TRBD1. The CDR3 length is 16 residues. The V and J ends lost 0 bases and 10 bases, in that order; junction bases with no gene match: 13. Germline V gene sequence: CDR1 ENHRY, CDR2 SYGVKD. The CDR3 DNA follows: TGTGCCATCAGTGAGTCTTCAGGACAGGGCTTCGTGGGAGCTTTCTTT. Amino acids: CAISESSGQGFVGAFF.

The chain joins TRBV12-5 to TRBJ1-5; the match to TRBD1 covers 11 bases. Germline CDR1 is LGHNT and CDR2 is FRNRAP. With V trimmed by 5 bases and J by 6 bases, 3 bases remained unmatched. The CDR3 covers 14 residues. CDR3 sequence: CASGLGTGGQPQHF. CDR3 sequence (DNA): TGTGCTAGTGGTCTCGGGACAGGGGGTCAGCCCCAGCATTTT.

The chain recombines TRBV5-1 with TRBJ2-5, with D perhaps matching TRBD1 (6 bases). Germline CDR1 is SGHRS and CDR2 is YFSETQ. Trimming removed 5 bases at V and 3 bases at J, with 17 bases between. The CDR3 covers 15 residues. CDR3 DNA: TGCGCCAGCAGACCTCCCACAGGGTTGGAAGAGACCCAGTACTTC. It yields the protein CASRPPTGLEETQYF.

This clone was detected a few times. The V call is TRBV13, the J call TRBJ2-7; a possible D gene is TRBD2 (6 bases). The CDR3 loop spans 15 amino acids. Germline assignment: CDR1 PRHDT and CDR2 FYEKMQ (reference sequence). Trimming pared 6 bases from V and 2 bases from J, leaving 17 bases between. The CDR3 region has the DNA TGTGCCAGCAGATCAAGCCGGGACTTCCCCTACGAGCAGTACTTC. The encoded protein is CASRSSRDFPYEQYF.

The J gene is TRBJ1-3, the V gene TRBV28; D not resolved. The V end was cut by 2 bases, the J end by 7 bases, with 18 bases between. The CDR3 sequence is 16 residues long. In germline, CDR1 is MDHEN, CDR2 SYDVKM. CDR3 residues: CASSLTEGPRGNTIYF. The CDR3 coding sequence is TGTGCCAGCAGTTTAACAGAAGGGCCCCGAGGGAACACCATATATTTT.